The present TCR beta chain was sequenced within a study of blood T cell repertoires in COVID-19. Overall study context: Sample material is recorded as cDNA or gDNA derived from T cells, B-cell-depleted T cells, or PBMCs.

Symptom resolution, clearance, or two negative PCRs marked the recovered donors of Cohort 3. The CDR3 length is 14 residues. The V gene lost 4 bases and the J gene lost 0 bases, with 10 bases spanning the gap. The germline CDR1 and CDR2 sequences are SGDLS and YYNGEE. Clones were read by immunoSEQ multiplex PCR, and TCRdb kept only the in-frame ones, dropping some. The table shows roughly 150,000 clones, with around four fifths occurring only once. The sequenced material came from PBMCs or T cells enriched from blood (not recorded which). The chain couples TRBV9 to TRBJ1-2; D uncertain. The clonotype comes from a man aged 45 to 65 who had recovered from COVID-19. The CDR3 reads CASSPSYANYGYTF. The CDR3 bases are TGTGCCAGCAGCCCTAGTTATGCTAACTATGGCTACACCTTC.